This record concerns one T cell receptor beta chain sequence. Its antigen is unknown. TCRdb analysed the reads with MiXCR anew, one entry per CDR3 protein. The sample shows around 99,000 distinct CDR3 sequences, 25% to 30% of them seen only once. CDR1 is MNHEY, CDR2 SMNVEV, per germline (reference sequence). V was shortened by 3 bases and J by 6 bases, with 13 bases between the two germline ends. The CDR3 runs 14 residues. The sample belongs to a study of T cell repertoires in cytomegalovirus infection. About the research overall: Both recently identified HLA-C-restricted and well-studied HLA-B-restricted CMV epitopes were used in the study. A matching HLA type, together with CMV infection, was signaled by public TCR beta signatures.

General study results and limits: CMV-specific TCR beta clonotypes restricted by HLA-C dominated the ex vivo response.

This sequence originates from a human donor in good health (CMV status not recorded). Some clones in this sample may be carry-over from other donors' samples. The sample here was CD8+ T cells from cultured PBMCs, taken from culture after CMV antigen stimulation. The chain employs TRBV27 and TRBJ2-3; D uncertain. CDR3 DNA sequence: TGTGCCAGCAGTTTCGGGCTCCCCGCGGATACGCAGTATTTT. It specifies CASSFGLPADTQYF.